The 21 T cell receptor beta chains listed next were all sequenced from one sample in a study of human T cells and chemical hapten exposure. Time point of the sample: patch test 1, 2 weeks after DPC sensitization. Documented treatment: therapeutic diphenylcyclopropenone sensitization with weekly scalp DPC. TCRdb independently ran MiXCR on the RACE reads; one entry per CDR3 protein. Among 75,000 to 95,000 distinct CDR3 sequences listed, 12% were seen once. The sequencing here drew on whole blood, taken in connection with sensitization to the hapten diphenylcyclopropenone (DPC). All receptors come from a woman aged 60-70 years with alopecia areata. Some clones in this sample may be carry-over from other donors' samples.

Many counts were recorded for this clonotype. The chain employs TRBV12-5 and TRBJ2-1; D call uncertain. CDR1 is LGHNT and CDR2 is FRNRAP in the germline V gene. Trimming cost V 5 bases and J 3 bases, with 14 bases left between them. This CDR3 has 15 amino acids. The CDR3 nucleotides read TGTGCTAGTGGTAATCCTACTCGACTCTACAATGAGCAGTTCTTC. It codes for CASGNPTRLYNEQFF.

The chain has TRBV9 and TRBJ2-4; D ambiguous. Trimming shortened V by 0 bases and J by 0 bases, and 4 bases separated the two germline ends. The CDR3 is made up of 14 amino acids. Germline CDR1 and CDR2: SGDLS and YYNGEE. CDR3 loop: CASSVGVAKNIQYF. CDR3 sequence (DNA): TGTGCCAGCAGCGTAGGGGTAGCCAAAAACATTCAGTACTTC.

This clonotype was counted only a few times. The chain combines TRBV5-1 with TRBJ2-3; 9 bases fit TRBD1. From germline, CDR1 is SGHRS and CDR2 YFSETQ. Losses at the gene ends were 6 bases for V and 3 bases for J; bases not matched to a gene: 5. The CDR3 is made up of 14 amino acids. CDR3 sequence (DNA): TGCGCCAGCACGGGACAGGGAGGTACAGATACGCAGTATTTT. This encodes CASTGQGGTDTQYF.

This clonotype was picked up a small number of times. The J gene is TRBJ2-7, the V gene TRBV10-1; D is unclear. The CDR3 sequence is 13 residues long. Trimming took 1 base from V and 5 from J, leaving 9 bases between them. Germline V lookup: CDR1 WNHNN, CDR2 SYGVQD (reference sequence). CDR3 coding DNA: TGCGCCAGCAGTGAGTGGCGATCTGACGAGCAGTACTTC. This encodes CASSEWRSDEQYF.

This clonotype came up a few times. The junction departs from the called germline gene at one end, perhaps through a read error. This chain connects TRBV4-1 to TRBJ2-1; possible D gene TRBD2, 8 bases. CDR3 size: 18 residues. The germline CDR1 and CDR2 sequences are MGHRA and YSYEKL. DNA for the CDR3: TGCGCCAGCAACCAAGATCGCGGGGGGACAGTGAAGTATAATGAGCAGTTCTTC. Its translation: CASNQDRGGTVKYNEQFF.

The J gene is TRBJ1-5, the V gene TRBV30; 8 bases line up with TRBD1. The V segment lost 4 bases and the J segment 2 bases; nucleotides outside the gene matches: 16. This CDR3 contains 18 residues. Germline CDR1 GTSNPN, CDR2 SVGIG (reference sequence). DNA for the CDR3: TGTGCCTGGAACCAGCGGGGCAGGGGGCACGGGGGCAATCAGCCCCAGCATTTT. Translation: CAWNQRGRGHGGNQPQHF.

This clonotype was found a few times. CDR3 DNA sequence: TGCAGTGCTAGACCGGGACTAGACTACGAGCAGTACTTC. Residues: CSARPGLDYEQYF. The chain combines TRBV20-1 with TRBJ2-7; 8 nucleotides match TRBD2. With 2 bases clipped from V and 3 bases from J, the junction kept 3 bases outside the gene matches. CDR1 DFQATT and CDR2 SNEGSKA come from the germline V gene (reference sequence). The CDR3 totals 13 residues.

This clonotype was seen only a few times. J is TRBJ2-7 and V is TRBV11-2; 7 positions agree with TRBD1. The CDR3 extends over 16 amino acids. Germline V gene sequence: CDR1 SGHAT, CDR2 FQNNGV. Trimming at V came to 3 bases and at J to 2 bases, leaving 10 bases not matched to a gene. CDR3 residues: CASSLNPGTAAYEQYF. The CDR3 DNA follows: TGTGCCAGCAGCTTGAACCCCGGGACAGCAGCCTACGAGCAGTACTTC.

This clonotype was recorded many times. This chain uses TRBV7-9 with TRBJ1-4; D is uncertain. V shed 1 base and J shed 0 bases, with 6 bases lying between them. CDR1 SEHNR and CDR2 FQNEAQ come from the germline V gene (reference sequence). The CDR3 is 15 amino acids. This chain's CDR3 is CASSLENPTNEKLFF. CDR3 nucleotides: TGTGCCAGCAGCTTAGAAAATCCAACTAATGAAAAACTGTTTTTT.

This clonotype was seen many times. The genes are TRBV27 and TRBJ1-6; maybe TRBD1 (5 bases). V lost 3 bases, J lost 10 bases, and 13 bases lay in between. This CDR3 spans 14 amino acids. Germline CDR1 is MNHEY and CDR2 is SMNVEV (reference sequence). CDR3 residues: CASSFGRVGSPLHF. The DNA for the CDR3 is TGTGCCAGCAGTTTCGGCAGGGTCGGGTCACCCCTCCACTTT.

The chain joins TRBV11-2 to TRBJ1-2; D call uncertain. This CDR3 has 15 amino acids. In germline, CDR1 is SGHAT, CDR2 FQNNGV. With 2 bases removed from V and 7 bases from J, the gap between germline ends came to 17 bases. In nucleotides, the CDR3 is TGTGCCAGCAGCTTATTATGGGATTCTCGGGGTGGCTACACCTTC. This translates into CASSLLWDSRGGYTF.

The sample holds many counts of this clonotype. The chain uses TRBV6-6 and TRBJ2-7, with TRBD2 matching 7 bases. Germline V gene sequence: CDR1 MNHNY, CDR2 SVGAGI (reference sequence). With 3 bases clipped from V and 4 bases from J, the junction kept 6 bases outside the gene matches. The CDR3 contains 14 residues. CDR3 amino acids: CASSYGGGYYEQYF. DNA of the CDR3: TGTGCCAGCAGTTATGGGGGGGGTTATTACGAGCAGTACTTC.

The V and J genes are TRBV20-1 and TRBJ2-3; perhaps D is TRBD1 or TRBD2 (5 bases each). This CDR3 has 14 residues. Germline CDR1 is DFQATT and CDR2 is SNEGSKA (reference sequence). The ends were cut back, 3 bases at V and 2 bases at J, with 12 bases in the middle. The DNA of the CDR3 is TGCAGTGCTAGCCCCGGGACCTACACAGATACGCAGTATTTT. This codes for CSASPGTYTDTQYF.

This rearrangement joins TRBV6-2 or TRBV6-3 to TRBJ2-1, with 9 bases lining up with TRBD1. The CDR3 covers 16 residues. V was clipped by 3 bases and J by 6 bases; unmatched bases: 9. Germline V gene lookup returns CDR1 MNHEY and CDR2 SVGEGT. CDR3 nucleotide sequence: TGTGCCAGCAGTTATACACCGGGACAGGGAGGCAATGAGCAGTTCTTC. Translated: CASSYTPGQGGNEQFF.

CDR3 protein: CASSTTNRDTQYF. In DNA form, the CDR3 reads TGTGCCAGCAGCACAACGAATCGAGATACGCAGTATTTT. The rearrangement uses TRBV11-2 and TRBJ2-3; D is unresolved. This CDR3 has 13 amino acids. The germline V gene encodes CDR1 SGHAT and CDR2 FQNNGV. The ends were cut back, 5 bases at V and 5 bases at J, with 11 bases in the middle.

This clonotype was seen repeatedly, ten times or more. The chain links TRBV7-8 to TRBJ1-4; 7 bases are a match to TRBD1. V lost 0 bases to trimming and J lost 0 bases; unmatched junction nucleotides: 13. CDR3 length: 20 amino acids. Germline V gene sequence: CDR1 SGHVS, CDR2 FQNEAQ. The CDR3 sequence: CASSLAVGQELYATNEKLFF. CDR3 coding DNA: TGTGCCAGCAGCTTAGCAGTTGGACAGGAACTATATGCAACTAATGAAAAACTGTTTTTT. Complete variable domain (other parts from reference TRBV7-8 and TRBJ1-4): GAGVSQSPRYKVAKRGQDVALRCDPISGHVSLFWYQQALGQGPEFLTYFQNEAQLDKSGLPSDRFFAERPEGSVSTLKIQRTQQEDSAVYLCASSLAVGQELYATNEKLFFGSGTQLSVL.

This clonotype was seen repeatedly, ten times or more. The chain has TRBV11-1 and TRBJ1-1, with 8 bases identical to TRBD1. The CDR3 covers 15 residues. Looked up from germline, CDR1 is SGHAT and CDR2 is FQDESV (reference sequence). Losses at the gene ends were 4 bases for V and 3 bases for J; bases not matched to a gene: 7. The CDR3 loop is CASSSSRTGHTEAFF. In nucleotides, the CDR3 is TGTGCCAGCAGCTCCTCTCGGACAGGGCACACTGAAGCTTTCTTT.

The chain links TRBV7-9 to TRBJ1-1; D not certain. Per the germline V gene, CDR1 is SEHNR and CDR2 is FQNEAQ (reference sequence). V was shortened by 5 bases and J by 4 bases, with 11 bases between the two germline ends. The CDR3 covers 13 residues. The CDR3 sequence: CASSETLGTEAFF. As DNA, the CDR3 is TGTGCCAGCAGCGAAACTTTGGGCACTGAAGCTTTCTTT.

The chain links TRBV25-1 to TRBJ1-1, with TRBD1 as a possible D gene (5 bases). Germline-derived CDR1 and CDR2 are MGHDK and SYGVNS. V dropped 4 bases and J dropped 6 bases, with 12 bases sitting between them. This CDR3 contains 13 residues. CDR3 DNA sequence: TGTGCCAGCAGTGCGGCGGGGGGAGCTGAAGCTTTCTTT. Translating it yields CASSAAGGAEAFF.

V and J are TRBV4-1 and TRBJ2-7; 7 bases are a match to TRBD1. J gave up 0 bases and V 1 base, and 6 bases lay outside the gene matches. This CDR3 region has 16 residues. Germline V gene sequence: CDR1 MGHRA, CDR2 YSYEKL. For the CDR3, the DNA is TGCGCCAGCAGCCAAGCACCGGGACAGAGCTCCTACGAGCAGTACTTC. It translates to CASSQAPGQSSYEQYF.

The rearrangement links TRBV7-9 to TRBJ2-7; no definite D call. The CDR3 has 14 residues. Trimming shortened V by 4 bases and J by 5 bases, and 15 bases separated the two germline ends. Germline V gene sequence: CDR1 SEHNR, CDR2 FQNEAQ (reference sequence). CDR3 loop: CASSSRAPLNEQYF. The CDR3 bases are TGTGCCAGCAGCTCCCGGGCCCCATTAAACGAGCAGTACTTC.